This passage covers 19 T cell receptor beta chains from one sample sequenced in a study of T-cell memory formation after mild COVID-19. TCRdb fed the 5' RACE reads into MiXCR, producing one record per CDR3 protein. The data hold 250,000 to 350,000 distinct CDR3 sequences, with 15% to 20% observed a single time. Sample: PBMCs or a T cell subset sorted from them (not recorded which). Receptor source: a man younger than 35 who had mild COVID-19 (a few samples of this study predate the infection). Cell type and time point are not known.

J is TRBJ1-2 and V is TRBV12-3 or TRBV12-4, with D unresolved. This CDR3 region has 13 residues. V was shortened by 6 bases and J by 4 bases, with 12 bases between the two germline ends. The CDR3 protein is CASSPLRSYGYTF. In DNA, the CDR3 is TGTGCCAGCAGCCCTCTGAGGAGCTATGGCTACACCTTC.

Many counts were recorded for this clonotype. This rearrangement joins TRBV4-1 to TRBJ2-2; tentative D call: TRBD2 (6 bases). V was trimmed by 11 bases and J by 2 bases, leaving 12 bases between them. Germline lookup yields CDR1 MGHRA and CDR2 YSYEKL. The CDR3 is 13 amino acids. CDR3 sequence: CASRGLNTGELFF. CDR3 DNA sequence: TGCGCCTCACGGGGACTCAACACCGGGGAGCTGTTTTTT.

The table lists this clonotype with many counts. This sequence joins TRBV18 and TRBJ1-2, with D possibly TRBD1 on 6 matching bases. The V gene lost 2 bases and the J gene lost 4 bases, with 14 bases spanning the gap. The CDR3 extends over 15 amino acids. From germline, CDR1 is KGHSH and CDR2 LQKENI. CDR3 sequence reads: CASSPTRGQLYGYTF. In nucleotides, the CDR3 is TGTGCCAGCTCACCAACTAGAGGACAGCTCTATGGCTACACCTTC.

This clonotype appeared many times. The chain recombines TRBV24-1 with TRBJ2-3; D is tentatively TRBD1 or TRBD2 (5 bases each). In germline, CDR1 is KGHDR, CDR2 SFDVKD. CDR3 length: 16 residues. Trimming took off 2 bases at V and 0 bases at J, with 11 bases between the two ends. The CDR3: CATSDSGTASTDTQYF. In DNA, the CDR3 is TGTGCCACCAGTGATTCGGGGACGGCTAGCACAGATACGCAGTATTTT.

The gene calls are TRBV19 and TRBJ1-1; tentatively, D is TRBD1 (6 bases). The V and J ends lost 9 bases and 7 bases respectively, with 18 bases between them. This CDR3 contains 13 residues. Germline CDR1 and CDR2: LNHDA and SQIVND (reference sequence). The CDR3: CASERGARGEAFF. As DNA, the CDR3 is TGTGCCAGCGAGCGGGGGGCGCGTGGTGAAGCTTTCTTT.

This clonotype was observed a handful of times. The CDR3 protein is CASSSLRGNQPQHF. In DNA, the CDR3 is TGTGCCAGCAGTTCCCTCAGGGGAAATCAGCCCCAGCATTTT. The J gene is TRBJ1-5, the V gene TRBV6-2 or TRBV6-3; tentatively, D is TRBD1 (6 bases). CDR1 and CDR2 from the germline V gene are MNHEY and SVGEGT. CDR3 size: 14 residues. The V gene lost 4 bases and the J gene lost 4 bases, with 11 bases spanning the gap.

A few counts support this clonotype. V is TRBV7-6 and J is TRBJ1-1; 7 bases are shared with TRBD1. This CDR3 contains 15 residues. With 4 bases clipped from V and 3 bases from J, the junction kept 8 bases outside the gene matches. The germline CDR1 and CDR2 sequences are SGHVS and FNYEAQ. CDR3 protein: CASSSTGVWDTEAFF. The CDR3 DNA reads as TGTGCCAGCAGCTCCACAGGGGTATGGGACACTGAAGCTTTCTTT.

This clonotype was observed a handful of times. The V gene is TRBV7-6, the J gene TRBJ2-2; 7 bases are a match to TRBD2. The V gene's germline CDR1 is SGHVS and CDR2 FNYEAQ. CDR3 size: 15 residues. V shed 0 bases, J shed 5 bases, and the junction held 3 bases outside the gene matches. CDR3 in amino acids: CASSLAGRDTGELFF. The CDR3 DNA follows: TGTGCCAGCAGCTTAGCAGGGAGGGATACCGGGGAGCTGTTTTTT.

The rearrangement uses TRBV12-3 or TRBV12-4 and TRBJ2-1; D not resolved. The CDR3 spans 8 residues. Trimming removed 10 bases from V and 6 bases from J, with 1 base in between. CDR3 nucleotides: TGTGCCATCAATGAGCAGTTCTTC. Residues: CAINEQFF.

V is TRBV5-1 and J is TRBJ1-5; unclear D gene. CDR1 SGHRS and CDR2 YFSETQ come from the germline V gene. The CDR3 spans 16 residues. The V and J ends lost 4 bases and 0 bases respectively, with 14 bases between them. In nucleotides, the CDR3 is TGCGCCAGCAGCCCCACGGGCCCTTATAGCAATCAGCCCCAGCATTTT. Residues: CASSPTGPYSNQPQHF. The complete variable domain, with remaining parts taken from reference TRBV5-1 and TRBJ1-5, reads KAGVTQTPRYLIKTRGQQVTLSCSPISGHRSVSWYQQTPGQGLQFLFEYFSETQRNKGNFPGRFSGRQFSNSRSEMNVSTLELGDSALYLCASSPTGPYSNQPQHFGDGTRLSIL.

The V and J genes are TRBV27 and TRBJ1-1; D might be TRBD1 (5 bases). The CDR3 runs 15 residues. Trimming pared 1 base from V and 4 bases from J, leaving 13 bases between. Per germline, CDR1 MNHEY and CDR2 SMNVEV (reference sequence). CDR3: CASSLFGGMGTEAFF. The CDR3 DNA reads as TGTGCCAGCAGTTTATTCGGGGGTATGGGCACTGAAGCTTTCTTT.

This clonotype was observed at least ten times. The V call is TRBV29-1, the J call TRBJ2-2, with a possible D match to TRBD1 (6 bases). V was trimmed by 6 bases and J by 1 base, leaving 12 bases between them. The CDR3 sequence is 14 residues long. Germline loops: CDR1 SQVTM, CDR2 ANQGSEA. The CDR3 loop is CSVSGVLNTGELFF. The CDR3 DNA is TGCAGCGTCTCAGGGGTTTTGAACACCGGGGAGCTGTTTTTT.

The gene calls are TRBV20-1 and TRBJ1-6; no clear D. CDR1 is DFQATT, CDR2 SNEGSKA, per germline (reference sequence). The CDR3 loop spans 13 amino acids. The V gene lost 3 bases and the J gene lost 5 bases, with 8 bases spanning the gap. Here the CDR3 DNA reads TGCAGTGCTAGGGAGTCAAATAATTCACCCCTCCACTTT. Amino acids: CSARESNNSPLHF.

This chain connects TRBV29-1 to TRBJ1-5, with unresolved D. CDR1 is SQVTM, CDR2 ANQGSEA, per germline. V gave up 6 bases and J gave up 0 bases, with 6 bases separating them. CDR3 length equals 12 residues. DNA for the CDR3: TGCAGCGTCCGAGATAGCAATCAGCCCCAGCATTTT. It encodes CSVRDSNQPQHF. The full variable domain, completed using reference TRBV29-1 and TRBJ1-5, is SAVISQKPSRDICQRGTSLTIQCQVDSQVTMMFWYRQQPGQSLTLIATANQGSEATYESGFVIDKFPISRPNLTFSTLTVSNMSPEDSSIYLCSVRDSNQPQHFGDGTRLSIL.

This clonotype has ten or more counts. This chain joins TRBV5-1 and TRBJ2-7; TRBD1 matches 10 bases. J gave up 4 bases and V 4 bases, and 5 bases lay outside the gene matches. The CDR3 runs to 14 residues. Germline V lookup: CDR1 SGHRS, CDR2 YFSETQ. The CDR3 DNA reads TGCGCCAGCAGCCCGGGACAGGGGTGGTACGAGCAGTACTTC. Its protein product is CASSPGQGWYEQYF.

In its sample, this clonotype was seen a few times. V is TRBV10-3 and J is TRBJ2-6, with 9 bases fitting TRBD1. V lost 1 base, J lost 4 bases, and 5 bases stayed unmatched. This CDR3 is 17 amino acids long. The germline V gene encodes CDR1 ENHRY and CDR2 SYGVKD. The CDR3 loop reads CAISEFGQGTGANVLTF. In DNA, the CDR3 is TGTGCCATCAGTGAGTTTGGACAGGGGACCGGGGCCAACGTCCTGACTTTC.

This clonotype came up a few times. The chain recombines TRBV27 with TRBJ1-2, with unresolved D. The germline V and J ends were trimmed by 5 bases and 8 bases, with 12 bases remaining between them. The CDR3 has 12 amino acids. Germline-derived CDR1 and CDR2 are MNHEY and SMNVEV (reference sequence). In DNA form, the CDR3 reads TGTGCCAGCAGTCCAAACAATGCGGGCTACACCTTC. Translation: CASSPNNAGYTF.

The genes are TRBV5-1 and TRBJ1-3; no reliable D call. Germline CDR1 is SGHRS and CDR2 is YFSETQ. Trimming took 0 bases from V and 9 from J, leaving 10 bases between them. This CDR3 region has 13 residues. This CDR3 reads CASSLEGSATIYF. The CDR3 DNA reads TGCGCCAGCAGCTTGGAAGGGAGTGCCACCATATATTTT.

The chain uses TRBV28 and TRBJ2-7; 8 bases match TRBD1. CDR3 length equals 15 residues. J gave up 6 bases and V 3 bases, and 10 bases lay outside the gene matches. CDR1 and CDR2 (germline): MDHEN, SYDVKM. The CDR3 sequence: CASSLYRTGPSEQYV. CDR3 DNA: TGTGCCAGCAGTTTGTATCGGACAGGGCCTTCCGAGCAGTACGTC.